These 25 T cell receptor beta chains came from one sample sequenced in a study of response to subunit inactivated influenza vaccine. TCRdb re-analysed the RT-PCR reads in MiXCR, keeping a single row per CDR3 protein. Altogether approximately 170,000 distinct CDR3 sequences are present, approximately 12% being singletons, with the ten largest covering 25% to 30%. The sample was also linked to a second study, of T cells expressing NK-cell markers. In that study: UMI-tagged 5'RACE template switching yielded the TCR beta cDNA.

The source material was CD8+ T cells sorted from PBMCs, sampled 12 days after vaccination. These receptor sequences come from a man aged 45-65 years who received an inactivated influenza vaccine.

This sequence joins TRBV7-2 and TRBJ2-7, with D possibly TRBD1 on 5 matching bases. Trimming shortened V by 4 bases and J by 4 bases, and 8 bases separated the two germline ends. This CDR3 has 12 amino acids. Germline V gene data show CDR1 as SGHTA and CDR2 as FQGNSA. The CDR3 nucleotides read TGTGCCAGCAGCTCCAGGGATTACGAGCAGTACTTC. This encodes CASSSRDYEQYF.

This sequence joins TRBV28 and TRBJ2-7, with TRBD1 matching over 7 bases. Germline V gene lookup returns CDR1 MDHEN and CDR2 SYDVKM. This CDR3 has 14 amino acids. The V segment lost 5 bases and the J segment 7 bases; nucleotides outside the gene matches: 11. DNA for the CDR3: TGTGCCAGCAGTCTAACCGGGACAGAGGGGGAGCAGTACTTC. Amino acid sequence: CASSLTGTEGEQYF.

In this sample, this clonotype turned up many times. V gene TRBV2 combines with J gene TRBJ2-7, with 10 bases aligning to TRBD2. The V gene end was trimmed by 2 bases and the J gene end by 1 base; junction bases not matched to a gene: 2. CDR1 and CDR2 from the germline V gene are SNHLY and FYNNEI. The CDR3 length is 15 residues. CDR3 sequence: CASSELAGVSYEQYF. CDR3 sequence (DNA): TGTGCCAGCAGTGAACTAGCGGGAGTATCCTACGAGCAGTACTTC.

V usage is TRBV6-2 or TRBV6-3 and J usage is TRBJ2-7, with 9 bases lining up with TRBD2. CDR1 and CDR2 from the germline V gene are MNHEY and SVGEGT. V was clipped by 6 bases and J by 4 bases; unmatched bases: 10. The CDR3 totals 15 residues. CDR3 in DNA: TGTGCCAGCAGCCAAAGCGGGGGGCCATCTTACGAGCAGTACTTC. Protein product: CASSQSGGPSYEQYF.

This clonotype was observed many times. The DNA for the CDR3 is TGTGCCAGCAGCTTGTTTACTAGCGGAGCCTACAATGAGCAGTTCTTC. Its protein product is CASSLFTSGAYNEQFF. This chain uses TRBV7-8 with TRBJ2-1, with 8 bases lining up with TRBD2. Germline loops: CDR1 SGHVS, CDR2 FQNEAQ. The V segment lost 3 bases and the J segment 2 bases; nucleotides outside the gene matches: 6. The CDR3 length is 16 residues.

J is TRBJ2-1 and V is TRBV6-2 or TRBV6-3; D unclear. The CDR3 consists of 15 residues. Trimming left V 1 base short and J 0 bases short, with 7 bases between. The germline gives CDR1 MNHEY, CDR2 SVGEGT. The CDR3 loop is CASSYWEGSYNEQFF. The DNA for the CDR3 is TGTGCCAGCAGTTACTGGGAAGGCTCCTACAATGAGCAGTTCTTC.

This clonotype was recorded a few times. This sequence joins TRBV28 and TRBJ1-4, with a possible D match to TRBD1 (6 bases). The CDR3 extends over 13 amino acids. Trimming pared 3 bases from V and 10 bases from J, leaving 12 bases between. From germline, CDR1 is MDHEN and CDR2 SYDVKM. CDR3 residues: CASSFEQGGKLFF. The CDR3 region has the DNA TGTGCCAGCAGTTTCGAACAGGGCGGAAAACTGTTTTTT.

This chain uses TRBV27 with TRBJ2-2; D possibly corresponds to TRBD2 (6 bases). This CDR3 is 15 amino acids long. V was clipped by 6 bases and J by 6 bases, with 17 bases between them. The germline V gene has CDR1 MNHEY and CDR2 SMNVEV (reference sequence). CDR3 coding DNA: TGTGCCAGCAGATTTCTCGGACGCGGGGCCGGGGAGCTGTTTTTT. Amino acid sequence: CASRFLGRGAGELFF.

The chain links TRBV27 to TRBJ1-6, with D perhaps TRBD1 (5 bases). The ends were cut back, 5 bases at V and 10 bases at J, with 15 bases in the middle. In germline, CDR1 is MNHEY, CDR2 SMNVEV (reference sequence). CDR3 length equals 14 residues. CDR3 in amino acids: CASSQGWSGSPLHF. CDR3 bases: TGTGCCAGCAGTCAGGGATGGTCGGGGTCACCCCTCCACTTT.

The chain is built from TRBV12-3 or TRBV12-4 and TRBJ2-5, with D possibly being TRBD2 (6 bases). Between the trimmed V and J ends, which lost 3 bases and 0 bases, there was a span of 17 bases. The CDR3 is 17 residues long. Here the CDR3 reads CASSFGRNSGYQETQYF. The CDR3 DNA is TGTGCCAGCAGTTTCGGTCGGAATAGCGGTTACCAAGAGACCCAGTACTTC.

In its sample, this clonotype was seen a few times. The V and J genes are TRBV10-3 and TRBJ2-3; D gene unclear. CDR1 ENHRY and CDR2 SYGVKD come from the germline V gene. This CDR3 region has 21 residues. With 0 bases removed from V and 2 bases from J, the gap between germline ends came to 27 bases. The CDR3 coding sequence is TGTGCCATCAGTGAGTCAGGGTTGGTAGCCCCACGCGGAATCCCCACAGATACGCAGTATTTT. The encoded protein is CAISESGLVAPRGIPTDTQYF.

The sample holds many counts of this clonotype. The V and J genes are TRBV2 and TRBJ2-7; D unresolved. Germline values: CDR1 SNHLY, CDR2 FYNNEI. V lost 9 bases, J lost 3 bases, and 12 bases lay in between. CDR3 size: 12 residues. The CDR3 spells CASRTEYYEQYF. The DNA for the CDR3 is TGTGCCAGTCGGACCGAGTACTACGAGCAGTACTTC.

This clonotype was counted a few times. The rearrangement joins TRBV12-5 to TRBJ2-3; 9 bases are shared with TRBD2. The CDR3 is 16 residues long. Trimming cost V 7 bases and J 3 bases; bases outside gene matches: 11. Looked up from germline, CDR1 is LGHNT and CDR2 is FRNRAP. The CDR3 DNA sequence: TGTGCTAGTGCCTCTCTGGGGGGACTAGCAACAGATACGCAGTATTTT. Translated: CASASLGGLATDTQYF.

This clonotype was recorded a few times. The V call is TRBV9, the J call TRBJ2-1, with 9 bases aligning to TRBD1. V shed 0 bases, J shed 9 bases, and the junction held 7 bases outside the gene matches. The CDR3 spans 15 residues. The germline V gene has CDR1 SGDLS and CDR2 YYNGEE. This CDR3 reads CASSVEAYRGREQFF. Written as DNA, the CDR3 is TGTGCCAGCAGCGTAGAGGCCTACAGGGGGCGTGAGCAGTTCTTC.

V is TRBV3-1 and J is TRBJ2-1, with D possibly matching TRBD2 (5 bases). The CDR3 consists of 12 residues. Germline values: CDR1 LGHDT, CDR2 YNNKEL (reference sequence). V was shortened by 2 bases and J by 9 bases, with 8 bases between the two germline ends. CDR3 bases: TGTGCCAGCAGCCAACGGGGAAGTGAGCAGTTCTTC. As protein: CASSQRGSEQFF.

V and J are TRBV12-3 or TRBV12-4 and TRBJ1-2; no clear D. Trimming took 3 bases from V and 6 from J, leaving 11 bases between them. The CDR3 loop spans 13 amino acids. CDR3 sequence (DNA): TGTGCCAGCAGTTTGAGCCACCTTGATGGCTACACCTTC. Translated, it gives CASSLSHLDGYTF.

The chain joins TRBV27 to TRBJ2-5; 9 bases agree with TRBD2. J lost 4 bases, V lost 0 bases, and 0 bases had no gene match. CDR3 size: 14 residues. Germline values: CDR1 MNHEY, CDR2 SMNVEV (reference sequence). Written as DNA, the CDR3 is TGTGCCAGCAGTTTATCGACTAGCGGAGAGACCCAGTACTTC. Its translation is CASSLSTSGETQYF.

The rearrangement uses TRBV12-3 or TRBV12-4 and TRBJ2-5; TRBD2 is a possible D gene (5 bases). The CDR3 totals 15 residues. V lost 8 bases and J lost 5, with 21 bases in between. DNA for the CDR3: TGTGCCAGCTCTTTGTTCGTGGGGTCGGGGGAGACCCAGTACTTC. Amino acids: CASSLFVGSGETQYF.

The chain links TRBV7-9 to TRBJ1-5; the match to TRBD1 covers 8 bases. The ends lost 5 bases at V and 6 bases at J; junction bases unmatched: 9. Looked up from germline, CDR1 is SEHNR and CDR2 is FQNEAQ (reference sequence). This CDR3 is built from 15 residues. The CDR3: CASSPLQGAGQPQHF. The CDR3 coding sequence is TGTGCCAGCAGCCCCTTGCAGGGGGCCGGTCAGCCCCAGCATTTT.

This clonotype occurred many times. The CDR3 sequence is CASSEYQTEIAKNIQYF. CDR3 in DNA: TGTGCCAGCAGTGAATATCAGACAGAAATAGCCAAAAACATTCAGTACTTC. V and J are TRBV25-1 and TRBJ2-4, with D perhaps matching TRBD1 (5 bases). The CDR3 runs 17 residues. Trimming removed 0 bases at V and 0 bases at J, with 12 bases between. The germline V gene has CDR1 MGHDK and CDR2 SYGVNS.

The sample holds many counts of this clonotype. The rearrangement uses TRBV6-2 or TRBV6-3 and TRBJ2-1; 8 nucleotides line up with TRBD2. Germline trimming cut 0 bases from V and 4 bases from J; bases unmatched to any gene: 5. CDR3 length: 16 amino acids. Germline CDR1 MNHEY, CDR2 SVGEGT. DNA for the CDR3: TGTGCCAGCAGTTACTCGCCGGCGGGGGGTTACAATGAGCAGTTCTTC. This sequence encodes CASSYSPAGGYNEQFF.

V and J are TRBV20-1 and TRBJ2-7; 14 bases fit TRBD2. Germline-derived CDR1 and CDR2 are DFQATT and SNEGSKA (reference sequence). There are 22 residues in the CDR3. J was trimmed by 3 bases and V by 3 bases; bases with no gene match: 25. In DNA form, the CDR3 reads TGCAGTGCTAGTCCCCTTCGCCCCCCTCCGGGACTAGCGGGAGCGGGGGGCTACGAGCAGTACTTC. Translating it yields CSASPLRPPPGLAGAGGYEQYF.

The CDR3 region is CAMSPGLLGNEQFF. CDR3 in DNA: TGTGCCATGAGCCCCGGGCTTCTGGGCAATGAGCAGTTCTTC. The chain joins TRBV4-2 to TRBJ2-1, with unresolved D. V lost 10 bases and J lost 6, with 19 bases in between. This CDR3 has 14 amino acids. The germline gives CDR1 LGHNA, CDR2 YNFKEQ.

Ten or more counts support this clonotype. The chain employs TRBV4-3 and TRBJ2-2; TRBD2 matches 10 bases. Germline trimming cut 1 base from V and 5 bases from J; bases unmatched to any gene: 4. Germline V gives CDR1 LGHNA, CDR2 YSLEER. The CDR3 loop spans 16 amino acids. The CDR3 region is CASSQGLAGVTGELFF. The DNA of the CDR3 is TGCGCCAGCAGCCAAGGTCTAGCGGGAGTTACCGGGGAGCTGTTTTTT.

This clonotype was found once. This clone may be a read error of a much larger clone one base away. The gene calls are TRBV28 and TRBJ2-1; the match to TRBD2 covers 10 bases. Germline assignment: CDR1 MDHEN and CDR2 SYDVKM. V lost 2 bases and J lost 2; bases outside the gene matches: 3. There are 16 residues in the CDR3. CDR3 nucleotide sequence: TGTGCCAGCAGTTTAATAGCGGGAGGCCCCTACAATGAGCAGTTCTTC. Translation gives CASSLIAGGPYNEQFF.